The clone carrying this T cell receptor beta chain has at least ten counts. Both iRepertoire HTBI primers and Arm-PCR of CDR3 regions were used to build the TCR beta libraries. One entry per CDR3 protein, called by TCRdb with MiXCR from the multiplex PCR reads. The sample contains approximately 400,000 distinct CDR3 sequences, about 15% of which appear only once. This entry is derived from a study of regulatory T cells in long-lasting Graves disease. Time point: newly diagnosed GD, antithyroid drugs for less than 3 months. PBMCs provided the RNA from which the TCR library was made. Per germline, CDR1 MDHEN and CDR2 SYDVKM. This CDR3 is 19 amino acids long. V lost 5 bases to trimming and J lost 7 bases, with 30 bases between them. A further study also used this sample, focusing on T cells in Graves' hyperthyroidism and ophthalmopathy.

The source of this sequence is a woman aged 40 to 50 with Graves disease. The sample in question was peripheral blood mononuclear cells (PBMCs), obtained at new diagnosis, from a patient treated with antithyroid drugs. The chain uses TRBV28 and TRBJ2-1, with D maybe TRBD2 (6 bases). CDR3 residues: CASSLYLGGREPNKNEQFF. CDR3 bases: TGTGCCAGCAGTCTTTATCTGGGTGGGCGGGAACCGAACAAAAATGAGCAGTTCTTC.